This T cell receptor beta chain is drawn from a study of CXCR3-negative and CXCR3-positive naive CD8 T cells (dated by TCRdb to about 2019). In terms of the full investigation: In total, around 140 million TRB reads were obtained, or roughly 1.5 +/- 0.3 million reads per library. Data from 11 donors, pooled across two independent experiments, went into the diversity and physicochemical repertoire analyses. For the TRBV-TRBJ cluster analysis, the naive subsets came from 5 or 6 donors, while the memory cells came from 3 donors. Study-wide conclusions, independent of this receptor: TRB CDR3s from CXCR3-positive naive cells showed higher hydrophobicity (lower Kidera factor 4), lower energy, and higher strength and volume indices than CXCR3-negative naive cells. CXCR3 expression partially decreased after cryopreservation, so most assays used freshly isolated PBMCs. Comparably high repertoire diversity was found in both naive subsets, whereas much lower repertoire diversity was found in memory CD8+ T cells. TRBV-TRBJ usage was similar between naive CXCR3-negative and CXCR3-positive cells from the same donor, while memory cells showed distinct patterns. Because surface CD5, which has been linked to self-reactivity in mice, was comparable between naive subsets, TCR interaction strength was also inferred from TRB CDR3 physicochemical properties.

For every CD8+ T cell subset, fewer than 350,000 cells were flow-sorted straight into RLT lysis buffer, and each subset was sorted in triplicate. To exclude memory contaminants, naive CD8+ T cells were stringently defined as CD45RO-CCR7+CD27+CD95-. Using standard density gradient centrifugation, peripheral blood mononuclear cells were isolated from buffy coats. Naive CXCR3-negative and CXCR3-positive CD8+ T cells were flow-sorted using a FACSAria III. Total RNA was extracted from sorted cells using an RNeasy Mini Kit. On this clonotype: Its antigen is currently not known.

Data came from a NextSeq 550. The Human TCR Profiling Kit (MiLaboratory) was used to prepare UMI-labeled 5' RACE TRB cDNA libraries. The full amount of extracted RNA was used for cDNA synthesis, and the full amount of resulting cDNA was used for PCR amplification. Libraries were prepared in parallel using an identical number of PCR cycles. The study's own analysis went as follows. With a requirement of at least two reads per UMI, MIGEC and MiXCR extracted about 50,000 +/- 10,000 unique UMI-labeled TRB cDNA molecules per library. An average of roughly 40,000 +/- 10,000 functional in-frame TRB CDR3 nucleotide clonotypes without stop codons was found per library. Diversity metrics, including normalized Shannon-Wiener and Chao1, were computed in VDJtools after downsampling to 5000 UMI-labeled TRB molecules per sample. For the central five CDR3 residues, VDJtools calculated physicochemical properties weighted by clonotype size, namely interaction energy, strength, volume and Kidera factor 4. The reads went through TCRdb reprocessing, and each CDR3 protein sequence gets one entry with no DNA. The V and J calls reflect TCRdb's pipeline rather than the authors' work. This sample's records show approximately 7,000 distinct CDR3 sequences. Of the sample, 1.5% to 2% falls within the top ten clones.

The receptor's source is a human donor in good health. Some clones in this sample may be carry-over from other donors' samples. The specimen was naive CXCR3+ CD8+ T cells from blood. Per the publication, the cell subset or site label means: CD45RO-CCR7+CD27+CD95- naive CD8+ T cells expressing CXCR3 (TNR3+).

The CDR3 is CASSLLAGVADTQYF. The rearranged segments are TRBV4-1 and TRBJ2-3; TCRdb designates TRBD2, a call that cannot be tested without DNA. The CDR3 sequence holds 15 residues, the cysteine and phenylalanine included. No coding sequence is recorded. The germline V gene sets CDR1 to MGHRA and CDR2 to YSYEKL.